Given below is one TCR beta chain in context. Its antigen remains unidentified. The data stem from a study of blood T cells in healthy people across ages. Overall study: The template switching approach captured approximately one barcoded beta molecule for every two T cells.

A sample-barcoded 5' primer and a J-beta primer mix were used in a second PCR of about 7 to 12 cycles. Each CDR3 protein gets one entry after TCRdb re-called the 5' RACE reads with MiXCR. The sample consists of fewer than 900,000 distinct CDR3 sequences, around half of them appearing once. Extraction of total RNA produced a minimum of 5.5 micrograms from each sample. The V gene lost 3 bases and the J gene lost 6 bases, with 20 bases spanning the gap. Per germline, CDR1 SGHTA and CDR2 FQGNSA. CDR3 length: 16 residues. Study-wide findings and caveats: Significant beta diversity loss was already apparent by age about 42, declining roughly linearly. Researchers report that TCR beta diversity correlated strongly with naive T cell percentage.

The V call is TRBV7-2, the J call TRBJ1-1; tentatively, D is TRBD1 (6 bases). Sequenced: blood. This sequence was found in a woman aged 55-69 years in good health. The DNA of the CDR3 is TGTGCCAGCAGCTTTTCTGCCCGGGGGCATCGCGCTGAAGCTTTCTTT. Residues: CASSFSARGHRAEAFF.